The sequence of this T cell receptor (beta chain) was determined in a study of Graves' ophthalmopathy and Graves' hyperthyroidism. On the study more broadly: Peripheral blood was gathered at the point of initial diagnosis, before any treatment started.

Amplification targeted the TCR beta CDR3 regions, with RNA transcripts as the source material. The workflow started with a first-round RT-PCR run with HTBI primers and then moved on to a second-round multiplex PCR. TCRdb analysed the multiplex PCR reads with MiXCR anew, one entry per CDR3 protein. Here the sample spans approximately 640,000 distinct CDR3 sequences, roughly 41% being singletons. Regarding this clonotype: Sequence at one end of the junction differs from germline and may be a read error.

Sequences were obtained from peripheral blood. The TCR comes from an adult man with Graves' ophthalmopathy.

This CDR3 is CSAGDSYQEQYF. CDR3 DNA: TGCAGTGCTGGAGACAGTTACCAAGAGCAGTACTTC. The chain links TRBV20-1 to TRBJ2-7; possible D gene TRBD1, 5 bases. The germline CDR1 and CDR2 sequences are DFQATT and SNEGSKA (reference sequence). This CDR3 spans 12 amino acids.